These 21 T cell receptor beta chains were sequenced from one sample in a study of sequential checkpoint blockade in melanoma. Regarding treatment: randomized to nivolumab then ipilimumab (arm A) or the reverse (arm B). Generated by immunoSEQ multiplex PCR, the TCRdb table keeps only in-frame clones and is missing some. The sample gives several thousand clones, around 22% of which show up once; under 7% is in the top ten. Sequenced material: tumor tissue (inferred from file names), taken from a patient given nivolumab and ipilimumab in sequence. These receptors came from a human donor with melanoma.

This clone appeared many times. V and J are TRBV12-2 and TRBJ2-7. TRBV12-2 is recorded as a pseudogene. CDR3 length equals 14 residues. CDR3 amino acids: CATDPRAATYEQYF. In DNA form, the CDR3 reads TGTGCCACCGACCCTAGGGCAGCAACCTACGAGCAGTACTTC.

The CDR3 protein is CASSGYRDPGSSGANVLTF. The CDR3 coding sequence is TGTGCCAGCAGCGGATACCGGGACCCCGGTAGCTCTGGGGCCAACGTCCTGACTTTC. The gene calls are TRBV11-3 and TRBJ2-6; D tentatively reads TRBD1 or TRBD2 (5 bases each). The germline V gene has CDR1 SGHNT and CDR2 YENEEA. This CDR3 spans 19 amino acids. The V end was cut by 5 bases, the J end by 0 bases, with 20 bases between.

This chain uses TRBV6-8 with TRBJ1-2, with TRBD1 matching over 7 bases. The CDR3 is 16 amino acids. CDR1 is MNHGY and CDR2 is SAAAGT in the germline V gene. V trimming: 5 bases; J trimming: 5 bases; junction bases outside the gene matches: 14. CDR3 protein: CASSLLPNRGAYGYTF. The CDR3 DNA follows: TGTGCCAGCAGTCTCCTTCCTAACAGGGGTGCTTATGGCTACACCTTC.

V gene TRBV1 combines with J gene TRBJ1-2; TRBD1 reflects the table's D call only, with no check against the DNA. TRBV1 is listed as a pseudogene. This CDR3 comprises 16 residues. The CDR3 DNA follows: TGCGCCAGCAGCCAGACGGATGGACAGGCTAACTATGGCTACACCTTC. It yields the protein CASSQTDGQANYGYTF.

This clone has ten or more counts. The chain uses TRBV11-3 and TRBJ1-1; D perhaps matches TRBD1 (5 bases). CDR3 length: 17 amino acids. Germline V gene lookup returns CDR1 SGHNT and CDR2 YENEEA. V lost 5 bases, J lost 4 bases, and 23 bases lay in between. The CDR3 bases are TGTGCCAGCAGCCCCGGTCCCGGGCCGCGTGGGACCACTGAAGCTTTCTTT. Translating gives CASSPGPGPRGTTEAFF.

The chain uses TRBV19 and TRBJ2-7; 9 bases are a match to TRBD2. Germline trimming cut 5 bases from V and 6 bases from J; bases unmatched to any gene: 11. CDR1 is LNHDA, CDR2 SQIVND, per germline (reference sequence). There are 15 residues in the CDR3. The CDR3 nucleotides read TGTGCCAGTAGTCCAGGGACTAGCAGGACCGCCGAGCAGTACTTC. It is translated as CASSPGTSRTAEQYF. Full variable domain (outside the CDR3, taken from reference TRBV19 and TRBJ2-7): DGGITQSPKYLFRKEGQNVTLSCEQNLNHDAMYWYRQDPGQGLRLIYYSQIVNDFQKGDIAEGYSVSREKKESFPLTVTSAQKNPTAFYLCASSPGTSRTAEQYFGPGTRLTVT.

This chain connects TRBV19 to TRBJ2-7; 7 bases agree with TRBD2. The CDR3 is 15 residues long. The trim removed 6 bases at V and 4 bases at J, leaving 12 bases unmatched. Germline V CDR1 and CDR2: LNHDA, SQIVND (reference sequence). This CDR3 reads CASSPSTGRAYEQYF. CDR3 sequence (DNA): TGTGCCAGTAGCCCCAGTACGGGGAGGGCGTACGAGCAGTACTTC.

This clone is medium-sized (0.01 to 0.1%) within its sample. The chain employs TRBV28 and TRBJ1-5; perhaps TRBD1 as D (5 bases). V was cut by 6 bases and J by 2 bases, with 17 bases left in between. This CDR3 is built from 16 residues. The germline V gene encodes CDR1 MDHEN and CDR2 SYDVKM. The CDR3 spells CASRPQGYAGNQPQHF. The CDR3 DNA sequence: TGTGCCAGCAGACCCCAGGGTTACGCGGGCAATCAGCCCCAGCATTTT.

This clone occurred once. This chain joins TRBV5-1 and TRBJ2-1, with 14 bases lining up with TRBD2. The J segment lost 5 bases and the V segment lost 2 bases, leaving 3 bases of the junction unmatched. This CDR3 has 16 residues. Germline V CDR1 and CDR2: SGHRS, YFSETQ. CDR3 sequence: CASSLRLAGGNNEQFF. CDR3 sequence (DNA): TGCGCCAGCAGCTTACGACTAGCGGGGGGGAACAATGAGCAGTTCTTC.

On this clone itself: The read falls 1 residue short of the CDR3 end, and the missing part is taken from the germline J gene. This sequence joins TRBV10-3 and TRBJ1-1; D perhaps matches TRBD1 (6 bases). The CDR3 is 16 residues long. Germline V gives CDR1 ENHRY, CDR2 SYGVKD. V shed 0 bases and J shed 7 bases, with 18 bases lying between them. CDR3 bases read: TGTGCCATCAGTGAGTCGAGATGGGGGGCGCGGGGTGAAGCTTTC. Protein product: CAISESRWGARGEAF. The full CDR3 sequence reads CAISESRWGARGEAFF.

This sequence joins TRBV29-1 and TRBJ2-7, with D maybe TRBD2 (6 bases). V was clipped by 0 bases and J by 7 bases, with 13 bases between them. This CDR3 has 13 residues. In germline, CDR1 is SQVTM, CDR2 ANQGSEA. The DNA for the CDR3 is TGCAGCGTTGAAGATCCTTCGGGGGTTGAGCAGTACTTC. Encoded protein: CSVEDPSGVEQYF.

This clone was counted between two and nine times. The chain links TRBV19 to TRBJ1-4; D ambiguous. Trimming removed 8 bases from V and 7 bases from J, with 17 bases in between. The CDR3 covers 14 residues. The germline CDR1 and CDR2 sequences are LNHDA and SQIVND (reference sequence). In DNA form, the CDR3 reads TGTGCCAGTGAGCCGGATCTTAGAGGTGAAAAACTGTTTTTT. It yields the protein CASEPDLRGEKLFF. Filled out from reference TRBV19 and TRBJ1-4, the complete variable domain reads DGGITQSPKYLFRKEGQNVTLSCEQNLNHDAMYWYRQDPGQGLRLIYYSQIVNDFQKGDIAEGYSVSREKKESFPLTVTSAQKNPTAFYLCASEPDLRGEKLFFGSGTQLSVL.

J is TRBJ1-5 and V is TRBV30; D is possibly TRBD1 (6 bases). The germline gives CDR1 GTSNPN, CDR2 SVGIG (reference sequence). The germline V and J ends were trimmed by 5 bases and 5 bases, with 13 bases remaining between them. The CDR3 covers 13 residues. The chain's CDR3 is CAWDPGADQPQHF. CDR3 sequence (DNA): TGTGCCTGGGACCCAGGGGCGGATCAGCCCCAGCATTTT. Variable domain in full (rest from reference TRBV30 and TRBJ1-5): SQTIHQWPATLVQPVGSPLSLECTVEGTSNPNLYWYRQAAGRGLQLLFYSVGIGQISSEVPQNLSASRPQDRQFILSSKKLLLSDSGFYLCAWDPGADQPQHFGDGTRLSIL.

V gene TRBV10-2 combines with J gene TRBJ2-7, with TRBD2 identical over 10 bases. Trimming took 4 bases from V and 7 from J; bases not matched to a gene: 13. The CDR3 is made up of 16 amino acids. From germline, CDR1 is WSHSY and CDR2 SAAADI. The CDR3 DNA reads TGCGCCAGCAGTGGTTCTGGGGGTAGCGGGAGGCGGGAGCAGTACTTC. Protein product: CASSGSGGSGRREQYF.

The chain couples TRBV12-5 to TRBJ2-2; tentatively, D is TRBD2 (6 bases). CDR3 size: 12 residues. CDR1 is LGHNT and CDR2 is FRNRAP in the germline V gene. CDR3 nucleotide sequence: TGTGCCGCCGGGAGACTAACCGGGGAGCTGTTTTTT. Translating it yields CAAGRLTGELFF.

This clone occurred a few times. The chain recombines TRBV6-8 with TRBJ1-3; D unresolved. Germline CDR1 reads MNHGY; CDR2 reads SAAAGT. The V end lost 4 bases, the J end lost 0 bases, and 7 bases lay between the germline ends. This CDR3 spans 14 amino acids. This CDR3 is CASSSVDSGNTIYF. The CDR3 DNA follows: TGTGCCAGCAGTTCAGTCGACTCTGGAAACACCATATATTTT.

The chain recombines TRBV29-1 with TRBJ1-2; D is possibly TRBD1 (6 bases). The CDR3 has 14 amino acids. Germline CDR1 SQVTM, CDR2 ANQGSEA. V lost 2 bases, J lost 4 bases, and 14 bases lay in between. The CDR3 DNA sequence: TGCAGCGTTGAAACAACAGGGAAAGGCTATGGCTACACCTTC. Translated, it gives CSVETTGKGYGYTF. Combining the CDR3 with reference TRBV29-1 and TRBJ1-2 gives the whole variable domain SAVISQKPSRDICQRGTSLTIQCQVDSQVTMMFWYRQQPGQSLTLIATANQGSEATYESGFVIDKFPISRPNLTFSTLTVSNMSPEDSSIYLCSVETTGKGYGYTFGSGTRLTVV.

The V gene is TRBV18, the J gene TRBJ2-1; TRBD2 matches at 9 bases. This CDR3 is 15 amino acids long. The V gene's germline CDR1 is KGHSH and CDR2 LQKENI. The ends lost 3 bases at V and 6 bases at J; junction bases unmatched: 6. The CDR3 DNA is TGTGCCAGCTCACCCCCAGGGCGGGGGGGCAATGAGCAGTTCTTC. Translated, it gives CASSPPGRGGNEQFF.

The rearrangement uses TRBV19 and TRBJ1-1, with D possibly matching TRBD1 (5 bases). Germline CDR1 and CDR2: LNHDA and SQIVND (reference sequence). The CDR3 loop spans 13 amino acids. V lost 3 bases, J lost 4 bases, and 9 bases lay in between. The CDR3 bases are TGTGCCAGTAGTATCGGAAGGGGCACTGAAGCTTTCTTT. It is translated as CASSIGRGTEAFF.

This chain connects TRBV25-1 to TRBJ1-5; D not certain. This CDR3 comprises 15 residues. V lost 6 bases to trimming and J lost 9 bases, with 21 bases between them. Germline V gene lookup returns CDR1 MGHDK and CDR2 SYGVNS. In DNA form, the CDR3 reads TGTGCCAGCAGCGACGGCCGCGGGATCCTGCGGCCCCAGCATTTT. It specifies CASSDGRGILRPQHF. Complete variable domain (other parts from reference TRBV25-1 and TRBJ1-5): EADIYQTPRYLVIGTGKKITLECSQTMGHDKMYWYQQDPGMELHLIHYSYGVNSTEKGDLSSESTVSRIRTEHFPLTLESARPSHTSQYLCASSDGRGILRPQHFGDGTRLSIL.

This clone was detected a few times. The chain has TRBV9 and TRBJ2-3; D gene ambiguous. The CDR3 has 14 residues. The germline CDR1 and CDR2 sequences are SGDLS and YYNGEE. Trimming took off 1 base at V and 2 bases at J, with 8 bases between the two ends. CDR3 coding DNA: TGTGCCAGCAGCGTAAGTGGGAACACAGATACGCAGTATTTT. Translated: CASSVSGNTDTQYF.